This section outlines one T cell receptor (beta chain) sequence together with its context. The data belong to a study of shared clonotypes between healthy human individuals. Generated by immunoSEQ multiplex PCR, the TCRdb table keeps only in-frame clones and is missing some. The repertoire holds some 700,000 clones, with 90% as singletons. The CDR3 contains 15 residues. Trimming took 0 bases from V and 2 from J, leaving 10 bases between them. Germline lookup yields CDR1 KGHSH and CDR2 LQKENI. Sequencing input: memory CD8+ T cells from PBMCs. Subset meaning: CD45RO+ cells pooled with CCR7-negative TemRA cells. The TCR was taken from a man aged 18 to 29 in good health. Some clones in this sample may be carry-over from other donors' samples. This chain connects TRBV18 to TRBJ1-2, with a tentative D call TRBD1 (5 bases). This CDR3 is CASSPPGVRNYGYTF. CDR3 nucleotide sequence: TGTGCCAGCTCACCACCGGGGGTCAGGAACTATGGCTACACCTTC. Full variable domain (rest looked up from reference TRBV18 and TRBJ1-2): NAGVMQNPRHLVRRRGQEARLRCSPMKGHSHVYWYRQLPEEGLKFMVYLQKENIIDESGMPKERFSAEFPKEGPSILRIQQVVRGDSAAYFCASSPPGVRNYGYTFGSGTRLTVV.